This T cell receptor (beta chain) appears in the sequencing data of a study of cytomegalovirus exposure and HLA in healthy donors. Study as a whole: Across under 450 genotyped donors, about 81% landed in the Caucasian-associated ancestry cluster.

Notes on the study in general: The productive fraction for most TCR beta V segments was about 87% or about 30% in an earlier analysis. The later analysis indicated that the majority of CMV-associated TCR beta chains appeared HLA-restricted.

This CDR3 contains 16 residues. Per the germline V gene, CDR1 is LNHDA and CDR2 is SQIVND (reference sequence). The V and J ends lost 5 bases and 4 bases respectively, with 20 bases between them. Amplification used 60 Vbeta primers and 13 Jbeta primers. The data were produced by immunoSEQ multiplex PCR, yet TCRdb's version contains in-frame clones alone and is incomplete. The sample contains about 130,000 clones, around three quarters of which appear only once. A remark on this clone: The antigen is unknown.

The receptor's source is a woman aged 55-70 years in good health and CMV-seropositive. Sequencing was performed on PBMCs. The V gene is TRBV19, the J gene TRBJ1-2; D perhaps matches TRBD1 (6 bases). The chain's CDR3 is CASSSGLSGVLYGYTF. The DNA of the CDR3 is TGTGCCAGTAGTTCCGGACTGTCAGGGGTCCTCTATGGCTACACCTTC.